The rows below give T cell receptor beta chains drawn from one sample of a study of cytomegalovirus exposure and HLA in healthy donors. Method: immunoSEQ multiplex PCR; TCRdb's copy keeps in-frame clones and lacks some. Of 100,000 to 150,000 clones in the sample, about 79% were seen once. The source material was PBMCs. The receptor source for this set is a man in his fifties or sixties in good health and CMV-seronegative. CDR3s include the opening cysteine and the closing phenylalanine or tryptophan. The D gene is left open where the match is weak. Where a row states a size, it is once, few, many or the class of an expanded clone; other rows omit it.

size,V,J,D,length,CDR3,DNA
.,TRBV30,TRBJ1-1,.,13,CAWRETGNTEAFF,TGTGCCTGGAGGGAGACAGGGAACACTGAAGCTTTCTTT
.,TRBV28,TRBJ1-4,.,13,CATGGGVREKLFF,TGTGCCACCGGAGGTGGGGTTCGGGAAAAACTGTTTTTT
.,TRBV18,TRBJ1-6,.,16,CASSPPKQIYNSPLHF,TGTGCCAGCTCACCACCGAAACAGATCTATAATTCACCCCTCCACTTT
.,TRBV4-1,TRBJ1-5,.,18,CASSQEGPRGYSNQPQHF,TGCGCCAGCAGCCAAGAGGGACCGAGGGGGTATAGCAATCAGCCCCAGCATTTT
.,TRBV15,TRBJ1-5,.,14,CATSPGGGNQPQHF,TGTGCCACCAGCCCCGGGGGAGGCAATCAGCCCCAGCATTTT
.,TRBV15,TRBJ2-5,.,15,CATSRSTGVQETQYF,TGTGCCACCAGCAGATCCACAGGAGTTCAAGAGACCCAGTACTTC
few,TRBV7-3,TRBJ2-6,TRBD1,18,CASSSPPGGIDGANVLTF,TGTGCCAGCAGCTCCCCCCCAGGGGGTATAGATGGGGCCAACGTCCTGACTTTC
.,TRBV6-5,TRBJ2-7,TRBD1,15,CASSYGDRAHYEQYF,TGTGCCAGCAGTTACGGAGACAGGGCGCACTACGAGCAGTACTTC
.,TRBV5-1,TRBJ2-7,TRBD1,15,CASSLEGRDRDEQYF,TGCGCCAGCAGCTTGGAGGGGAGGGACAGGGACGAGCAGTACTTC
.,TRBV7-2,TRBJ2-3,TRBD1,17,CASSSATGWILADTQYF,TGTGCCAGCAGCTCTGCGACAGGGTGGATCCTTGCAGATACGCAGTATTTT
.,TRBV5-6,TRBJ2-7,.,14,CASSLFARESEQYF,TGTGCCAGCAGCTTATTCGCTCGGGAGTCCGAGCAGTACTTC
.,TRBV10-2,TRBJ2-5,TRBD1,14,CASRRDRATETQYF,TGCGCCAGCAGGCGGGACAGGGCGACGGAGACCCAGTACTTC
.,TRBV5-1,TRBJ1-1,.,16,CASSYRDLGGNTEAFF,TGCGCCAGCAGCTACCGGGATCTAGGGGGGAACACTGAAGCTTTCTTT
.,TRBV19,TRBJ2-2,.,15,CASSYSNTNTGELFF,TGTGCCAGTAGTTACAGCAATACGAACACCGGGGAGCTGTTTTTT
.,TRBV5-1,TRBJ2-3,TRBD2,18,CASSSQPPSGGLSDTQYF,TGCGCCAGCAGCTCGCAGCCCCCCAGCGGGGGGTTGTCAGATACGCAGTATTTT
.,TRBV9,TRBJ2-7,.,14,CASSVGGGAYEQYF,TGTGCCAGCAGCGTAGGGGGCGGGGCCTACGAGCAGTACTTC
.,TRBV7-3,TRBJ2-1,TRBD2,15,CASSLTSGGNNEQFF,TGTGCCAGCAGCTTAACTAGCGGGGGTAACAATGAGCAGTTCTTC
.,TRBV5-1,TRBJ1-2,TRBD1,15,CASSPATGANYGYTF,TGCGCCAGCAGCCCGGCGACAGGGGCTAACTATGGCTACACCTTC
.,TRBV11-3,TRBJ2-2,TRBD1,15,CASSQGQGAAGELFF,TGTGCCAGCAGCCAGGGACAGGGGGCGGCCGGGGAGCTGTTTTTT
.,TRBV6-1,TRBJ2-3,TRBD1,16,CASSDLPGQGKDTQYF,TGTGCCAGCAGTGACCTACCGGGACAGGGAAAAGATACGCAGTATTTT
.,TRBV5-6,TRBJ1-2,.,13,CASSLDPRNGYTF,TGTGCCAGCAGCTTGGACCCGCGGAATGGCTACACCTTC
medium-sized,TRBV29-1,TRBJ2-1,.,11,CSERSYNEQFF,TGCAGCGAACGGTCATACAATGAGCAGTTCTTC
.,TRBV7-3,TRBJ2-3,.,13,CASSFSPTDTQYF,TGTGCCAGCAGCTTCTCCCCCACAGATACGCAGTATTTT
.,TRBV7-9,TRBJ1-1,.,13,CASSSFVDTEAFF,TGTGCCAGCAGCTCCTTCGTAGACACTGAAGCTTTCTTT
.,TRBV4-1,TRBJ2-5,.,14,CASRSGAIQETQYF,TGCGCCAGCAGAAGTGGGGCCATACAAGAGACCCAGTACTTC